The 31 T cell receptor beta chains below come from one sample, sequenced in a study of blood T cell repertoires in COVID-19. TCRdb's table, derived via immunoSEQ multiplex PCR, lists solely in-frame clones and lacks some. The table lists just over 250,000 clones, about nine tenths of them singletons. Specimen: peripheral blood. All receptors derive from a person aged 18 to 29 with COVID-19, enrolled during active disease.

The rearrangement links TRBV29-1 to TRBJ2-1, with D tentatively TRBD1 (5 bases). The CDR3 extends over 13 amino acids. V was clipped by 1 base and J by 6 bases, with 10 bases between them. CDR1 is SQVTM and CDR2 is ANQGSEA in the germline V gene. The CDR3 sequence: CSVEVTQGNEQFF. In DNA form, the CDR3 reads TGCAGCGTTGAAGTAACCCAGGGCAATGAGCAGTTCTTC.

The V and J genes are TRBV11-2 and TRBJ2-3; perhaps TRBD2 as D (6 bases). Germline V gene data show CDR1 as SGHAT and CDR2 as FQNNGV. The ends were cut back, 3 bases at V and 1 base at J, with 8 bases in the middle. The CDR3 totals 14 residues. The chain's CDR3 is CASSFGGGTDTQYF. CDR3 in DNA: TGTGCCAGCAGCTTTGGCGGGGGCACAGATACGCAGTATTTT.

The chain recombines TRBV2 with TRBJ2-7; D unclear. The CDR3 totals 13 residues. V dropped 3 bases and J dropped 5 bases, with 11 bases sitting between them. Germline CDR1 SNHLY, CDR2 FYNNEI. This CDR3 is CASSDLTVNEQYF. CDR3 DNA: TGTGCCAGCAGTGACCTTACGGTGAACGAGCAGTACTTC.

This clone showed up just a few times. The V and J genes are TRBV21-1 and TRBJ2-7; TRBD1, as called in the table, went unchecked against the DNA. TRBV21-1 has pseudogene status. The CDR3 covers 14 residues. CDR3 DNA sequence: TGTGCCAGCAGCCCACAGGAGTCCTCCTACGAGCAGTACTTC. Translating gives CASSPQESSYEQYF.

This chain uses TRBV19 with TRBJ2-2, with TRBD2 matching 11 bases. V trimming: 5 bases; J trimming: 2 bases; junction bases outside the gene matches: 4. This CDR3 comprises 16 residues. Germline V gene sequence: CDR1 LNHDA, CDR2 SQIVND (reference sequence). In nucleotides, the CDR3 is TGTGCCAGTAGTTCTCTAGCGGGAGGAAACACCGGGGAGCTGTTTTTT. The encoded protein is CASSSLAGGNTGELFF. The full variable domain, rest sourced from reference TRBV19 and TRBJ2-2, is DGGITQSPKYLFRKEGQNVTLSCEQNLNHDAMYWYRQDPGQGLRLIYYSQIVNDFQKGDIAEGYSVSREKKESFPLTVTSAQKNPTAFYLCASSSLAGGNTGELFFGEGSRLTVL.

The V call is TRBV24-1, the J call TRBJ2-5; D unresolved. Trimming took 4 bases from V and 1 from J, leaving 9 bases between them. This CDR3 has 14 residues. The germline CDR1 and CDR2 sequences are KGHDR and SFDVKD. CDR3 loop: CATSDPGFQETQYF. CDR3 in DNA: TGTGCCACCAGTGACCCCGGGTTCCAAGAGACCCAGTACTTC.

This chain uses TRBV27 with TRBJ1-1; D gene ambiguous. CDR3 size: 14 residues. Between the trimmed V and J ends, which lost 1 base and 2 bases, there was a span of 8 bases. Germline V gene sequence: CDR1 MNHEY, CDR2 SMNVEV (reference sequence). CDR3 sequence: CASSLYDTNTEAFF. The CDR3 DNA reads TGTGCCAGCAGTTTATATGACACCAACACTGAAGCTTTCTTT.

J is TRBJ2-7 and V is TRBV7-8; D gene unclear. The CDR3 is made up of 14 amino acids. Germline V gene data show CDR1 as SGHVS and CDR2 as FQNEAQ. With 0 bases removed from V and 3 bases from J, the gap between germline ends came to 9 bases. The CDR3: CASSLAAGNYEQYF. The CDR3 DNA reads TGTGCCAGCAGCTTAGCGGCAGGTAACTACGAGCAGTACTTC.

V gene TRBV6-2 or TRBV6-3 combines with J gene TRBJ2-2; 7 bases match TRBD1. This CDR3 has 15 residues. The J segment lost 3 bases and the V segment lost 5 bases, leaving 6 bases of the junction unmatched. Germline CDR1 reads MNHEY; CDR2 reads SVGEGT. The CDR3, as DNA: TGTGCCAGCAGTCGACAGGGAACATACACCGGGGAGCTGTTTTTT. Its protein product is CASSRQGTYTGELFF.

This chain links TRBV11-2 with TRBJ2-1; D is possibly TRBD1 (6 bases). CDR3 length equals 13 residues. Germline assignment: CDR1 SGHAT and CDR2 FQNNGV. V was pared by 7 bases and J by 8 bases, with 15 bases between. The CDR3 loop reads CASNVRGWDEQFF. The CDR3 nucleotides read TGTGCCAGCAACGTAAGGGGGTGGGATGAGCAGTTCTTC.

DNA of the CDR3: TGTGCCAGCAGTTACCCCGACAGGTCACATAATTCACCCCTCCACTTT. As protein: CASSYPDRSHNSPLHF. The rearrangement links TRBV28 to TRBJ1-6; D may be TRBD1 (6 bases). The CDR3 is 16 residues long. The germline gives CDR1 MDHEN, CDR2 SYDVKM. V was cut by 4 bases and J by 5 bases, with 15 bases left in between.

The chain combines TRBV9 with TRBJ2-3, with a possible D match to TRBD2 (6 bases). Germline loops: CDR1 SGDLS, CDR2 YYNGEE. Trimming took off 9 bases at V and 2 bases at J, with 16 bases between the two ends. The CDR3 loop spans 14 amino acids. The CDR3 DNA follows: TGTGCCACCAACCGAGGCGGGGTCACAGATACGCAGTATTTT. Its translation: CATNRGGVTDTQYF.

This rearrangement joins TRBV7-2 to TRBJ2-5, with 7 bases lining up with TRBD2. The CDR3 covers 15 residues. V shed 5 bases, J shed 2 bases, and the junction held 8 bases outside the gene matches. Germline-derived CDR1 and CDR2 are SGHTA and FQGNSA. The CDR3 spells CASSRGGEVQETQYF. The CDR3 DNA reads as TGTGCCAGCAGCCGGGGAGGGGAGGTACAAGAGACCCAGTACTTC.

The CDR3 DNA reads TGTGCCAGCAGCAGACCGGGACTTACGGCAGCTTTCTTT. Translating it yields CASSRPGLTAAFF. This chain joins TRBV21-1 and TRBJ1-1. TRBV21-1 is described as a pseudogene. There are 13 residues in the CDR3.

This clone has just one count. V and J are TRBV5-1 and TRBJ2-5, with 7 nucleotides matching TRBD2. The CDR3 contains 13 residues. Germline V gene lookup returns CDR1 SGHRS and CDR2 YFSETQ. V lost 5 bases to trimming and J lost 4 bases; unmatched junction nucleotides: 5. CDR3 nucleotides: TGCGCCAGCAGTACGGGGGGAGGAGAGACCCAGTACTTC. Translated, it gives CASSTGGGETQYF.

The rearrangement uses TRBV12-3 or TRBV12-4 and TRBJ2-5, with D hard to call. CDR3 length equals 13 residues. Trimming removed 2 bases from V and 0 bases from J, with 4 bases in between. The CDR3 spells CASSLQNQETQYF. The CDR3 DNA reads TGTGCCAGCAGTTTACAAAACCAAGAGACCCAGTACTTC.

This chain joins TRBV9 and TRBJ1-2; the D is unclear. Germline V gene sequence: CDR1 SGDLS, CDR2 YYNGEE. Trimming took 2 bases from V and 1 from J, leaving 6 bases between them. The CDR3 loop spans 13 amino acids. CDR3 sequence (DNA): TGTGCCAGCAGCGTGGGAGATAACTATGGCTACACCTTC. Residues: CASSVGDNYGYTF.

V and J are TRBV5-1 and TRBJ1-1, with a tentative D call TRBD1 (5 bases). The length of the CDR3 is 14 residues. Germline CDR1 reads SGHRS; CDR2 reads YFSETQ. V lost 6 bases, J lost 5 bases, and 17 bases lay in between. The CDR3 here is CASTYTGISTEAFF. The CDR3 DNA reads as TGCGCCAGCACCTACACAGGTATAAGTACTGAAGCTTTCTTT.

V gene TRBV5-4 combines with J gene TRBJ2-7; 10 bases match TRBD2. Germline V gene sequence: CDR1 SGHNT, CDR2 YYREEE (reference sequence). The CDR3 extends over 16 amino acids. Trimming cost V 3 bases and J 3 bases; bases outside gene matches: 9. CDR3 residues: CASSSKRTSGIYEQYF. The CDR3 coding sequence is TGTGCCAGCAGCTCCAAGAGGACTAGCGGAATCTACGAGCAGTACTTC. The full variable domain, completed using reference TRBV5-4 and TRBJ2-7, is ETGVTQSPTHLIKTRGQQVTLRCSSQSGHNTVSWYQQALGQGPQFIFQYYREEENGRGNFPPRFSGLQFPNYSSELNVNALELDDSALYLCASSSKRTSGIYEQYFGPGTRLTVT.

The CDR3: CASSLQGAYEQYF. The CDR3 DNA reads as TGTGCCAGCAGTTTACAGGGGGCCTACGAGCAGTACTTC. This chain links TRBV28 with TRBJ2-7; 7 nucleotides agree with TRBD1. Looked up from germline, CDR1 is MDHEN and CDR2 is SYDVKM. The CDR3 is 13 residues long. V shed 2 bases, J shed 2 bases, and the junction held 0 bases outside the gene matches.

The rearrangement links TRBV10-1 to TRBJ2-3; weak D call: TRBD2 (6 bases). Germline V gene lookup returns CDR1 WNHNN and CDR2 SYGVQD (reference sequence). The CDR3 loop spans 16 amino acids. V lost 5 bases and J 1 base, leaving 16 bases between the germline ends. The CDR3 coding sequence is TGCGCCAGCAGTACGAACCGGGACTTCGGCACAGATACGCAGTATTTT. Translating it yields CASSTNRDFGTDTQYF.

The chain recombines TRBV28 with TRBJ2-7; 9 nucleotides line up with TRBD2. The CDR3 consists of 14 residues. The J segment lost 4 bases and the V segment lost 4 bases, leaving 5 bases of the junction unmatched. Germline V gene lookup returns CDR1 MDHEN and CDR2 SYDVKM. CDR3 DNA: TGTGCCAGCAGTTCGGGACTAGCTGGGTACGAGCAGTACTTC. Translated: CASSSGLAGYEQYF.

The chain joins TRBV5-6 to TRBJ2-1; a weak D match, TRBD1 (5 bases). The CDR3 contains 13 residues. Per the germline V gene, CDR1 is SGHDT and CDR2 is YYEEEE. With 3 bases removed from V and 9 bases from J, the gap between germline ends came to 13 bases. The CDR3 DNA is TGTGCCAGCAGCTCCTACAGGTTTGGTGAGCAGTTCTTC. This codes for CASSSYRFGEQFF. The whole variable domain, remainder taken from reference TRBV5-6 and TRBJ2-1, is DAGVTQSPTHLIKTRGQQVTLRCSPKSGHDTVSWYQQALGQGPQFIFQYYEEEERQRGNFPDRFSGHQFPNYSSELNVNALLLGDSALYLCASSSYRFGEQFFGPGTRLTVL.

This chain joins TRBV19 and TRBJ2-1, with D possibly matching TRBD2 (6 bases). Germline-derived CDR1 and CDR2 are LNHDA and SQIVND (reference sequence). V was trimmed by 1 base and J by 3 bases, leaving 10 bases between them. This CDR3 region has 15 residues. CDR3 amino acids: CASSIVEGFYNEQFF. CDR3 bases: TGTGCCAGTAGTATAGTGGAGGGCTTCTACAATGAGCAGTTCTTC.

The gene calls are TRBV29-1 and TRBJ2-1; 7 bases align to TRBD1. The CDR3 is 17 residues long. V lost 5 bases and J lost 0; bases outside the gene matches: 13. CDR1 is SQVTM, CDR2 ANQGSEA, per germline. The CDR3: CSVSGTATQSSYNEQFF. The CDR3 DNA is TGCAGCGTTTCCGGGACAGCGACACAGAGCTCCTACAATGAGCAGTTCTTC.

The rearrangement links TRBV10-3 to TRBJ2-1, with TRBD2 matching 9 bases. Losses at the gene ends were 6 bases for V and 9 bases for J; bases not matched to a gene: 9. The V gene's germline CDR1 is ENHRY and CDR2 SYGVKD. The CDR3 runs 14 residues. The CDR3 DNA reads TGTGCCATCAGGATTAGCGGGAGTTCAAGTGAGCAGTTCTTC. Its protein product is CAIRISGSSSEQFF.

The chain couples TRBV2 to TRBJ1-4; 7 nucleotides line up with TRBD1. Per the germline V gene, CDR1 is SNHLY and CDR2 is FYNNEI. This CDR3 contains 14 residues. V was clipped by 7 bases and J by 5 bases; unmatched bases: 7. Here the CDR3 reads CASNKDRSNEKLFF. DNA for the CDR3: TGTGCCAGCAACAAGGACAGGTCGAATGAAAAACTGTTTTTT.

This chain links TRBV28 with TRBJ2-7; TRBD2 matches at 7 bases. Per germline, CDR1 MDHEN and CDR2 SYDVKM. The CDR3 runs 14 residues. The ends lost 7 bases at V and 5 bases at J; junction bases unmatched: 11. The CDR3 nucleotides are TGTGCCAGCAATATAAGACTAGCTTCGAACGAGCAGTACTTC. This encodes CASNIRLASNEQYF.

V is TRBV19 and J is TRBJ2-7; 8 nucleotides match TRBD2. CDR1 and CDR2 (germline): LNHDA, SQIVND (reference sequence). The CDR3 consists of 15 residues. Germline trimming cut 5 bases from V and 3 bases from J; bases unmatched to any gene: 9. The DNA of the CDR3 is TGTGCCAGTAGTGAACCGGGACTAGACGGCTACGAGCAGTACTTC. Its protein is CASSEPGLDGYEQYF.

The V and J genes are TRBV18 and TRBJ1-3; 7 positions agree with TRBD1. Germline CDR1 KGHSH, CDR2 LQKENI. The CDR3 consists of 15 residues. V lost 5 bases and J lost 6; bases outside the gene matches: 10. The CDR3 loop is CASSSDRARENTIYF. Here the CDR3 DNA reads TGTGCCAGCTCATCAGACAGGGCTCGTGAAAACACCATATATTTT.

The chain combines TRBV6-4 with TRBJ2-2, with 8 nucleotides matching TRBD2. The germline V gene encodes CDR1 MRHNA and CDR2 SNTAGT. V gave up 3 bases and J gave up 4 bases; unmatched junction bases: 4. The CDR3 has 15 residues. Written as DNA, the CDR3 is TGTGCCAGCAGTGAACTAGCGGCAGGCACCGGGGAGCTGTTTTTT. Its translation is CASSELAAGTGELFF.